The source of this T cell receptor (beta chain) is a study of blood T cell repertoires in COVID-19 (dated by TCRdb to the early 2020s). Concerning the study at large: The collaborator samples originated in the United States, Italy and Spain and spanned the acute and convalescent phases of COVID-19. The repertoires were made available in a free public database intended to serve as a resource for research on the immune response to SARS-CoV-2. The material from the prospective study consisted of cDNA or gDNA derived from T cells, B-cell-depleted T cells, or PBMCs. Sample metadata almost always included a de-identified subject ID, COVID-19 status, age in years and sex. Where available, HLA class I and class II types were obtained from metadata supplied by the sample provider rather than from assay-based typing. Samples were obtained from the ongoing ImmuneRACE study (first 160 participants) and from over a thousand subjects provided by 6 global collaborators. Deeply sampled blood TCRbeta repertoires from subjects exposed to, actively infected with, or recovered from COVID-19 were included in the dataset.

At one collaborating source in Seattle, patients were enrolled during active infection and were followed longitudinally through the course of disease. Whole blood was collected in K2EDTA tubes by collaborating institutions according to the institutions' own protocols. Collaborator samples were shipped for TCRbeta analysis as frozen whole blood, isolated PBMCs, or DNA extracted from either sample type. A few counts support this clone. The antigen it recognizes is unknown. No clone much larger than this one lies a single base away; base qualities are absent. General study outcomes and caveats: How much clinical and demographic metadata was included differed by source and by participant, and the metadata was provided uncurated.

The CDR3 has 16 amino acids, counting the end cysteine and phenylalanine. Of the read, only the CDR3 DNA is kept; its 48 bases are in frame from base 1. From the germline V gene (reference sequence), CDR1 is LGHDT and CDR2 is YNNKEL. The V end gives up 3 bases and the J end 2 bases, leaving 4 bases in the junction not matched to a gene. TCRbeta CDR3 regions were amplified from genomic DNA by means of the immunoSEQ Assay, a bias-controlled multiplex PCR. In the original analysis: The number of nucleated cells in each sample was estimated by amplification of reference gene primers within the assay. To quantify the absolute abundance of each unique TCRbeta CDR3 rearrangement, sequence reads were collapsed and filtered. For each sample, productive Simpson clonality was calculated as the square root of Simpson's diversity index over productive rearrangements. Here the immuneACCESS table is served through TCRdb, limited to in-frame sequences with V and J called. Missing clones are a known gap in these copies; in checked studies unresolved V genes cover under half, and the rest lacks a known reason. V and J calls and clone size are those listed in that table; D and trimming were worked out from the DNA. Within this sample are fewer than 450,000 clones, with about 91% of them counted one time only. Over 10% of the sample lies in the top ten.

The V and J segments used are TRBV3-1 (or the pseudogene TRBV3-2) and TRBJ2-6; a stretch of 7 junction bases matches TRBD1. Sequenced material: peripheral blood. The origin of this receptor is a woman aged 45-65 years with COVID-19, enrolled during active disease. The CDR3 reads CASSQTGWAGANVLTF. In nucleotides, the sequence is TGTGCCAGCAGCCAGACAGGGTGGGCTGGGGCCAACGTCCTGACTTTC.